This T cell receptor (beta chain) originates from a study of patients and donors after allogeneic stem cell transplantation. TCRdb redid the calling of the RT-PCR reads with MiXCR, one entry per CDR3 protein. Found here are a few hundred thousand distinct CDR3 sequences, around 41% of them singletons; the top ten hold approximately 10%. Sequenced: blood, either unsorted or a sorted T cell fraction (not recorded which). This TCR derives from a human donor who was either an allogeneic HSCT recipient or a stem cell or donor lymphocyte infusion donor (not recorded which). It is not recorded whose cells these are; they may come from a transplant donor.

The CDR3 nucleotides are TGCGCCAGCAGCTCGACAGGGGATAATTCACCCCTCCACTTT. Translation: CASSSTGDNSPLHF. V and J are TRBV5-1 and TRBJ1-6; 8 bases map to TRBD1. CDR1 and CDR2 (germline): SGHRS, YFSETQ. V shed 3 bases and J 5 bases; nucleotides not matched to a gene: 1. CDR3 length: 14 amino acids.